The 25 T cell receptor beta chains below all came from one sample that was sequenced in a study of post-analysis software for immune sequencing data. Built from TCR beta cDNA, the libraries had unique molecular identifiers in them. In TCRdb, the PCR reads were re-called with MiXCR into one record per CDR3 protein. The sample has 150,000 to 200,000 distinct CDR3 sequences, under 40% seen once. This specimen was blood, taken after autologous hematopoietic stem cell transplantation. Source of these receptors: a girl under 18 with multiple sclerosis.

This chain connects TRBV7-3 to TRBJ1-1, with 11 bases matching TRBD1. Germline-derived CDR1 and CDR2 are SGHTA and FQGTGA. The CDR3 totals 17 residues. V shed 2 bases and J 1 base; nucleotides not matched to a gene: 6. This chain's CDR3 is CASSLLAGQGANTEAFF. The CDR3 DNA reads TGTGCCAGCAGCTTACTGGCCGGACAGGGGGCGAACACTGAAGCTTTCTTT.

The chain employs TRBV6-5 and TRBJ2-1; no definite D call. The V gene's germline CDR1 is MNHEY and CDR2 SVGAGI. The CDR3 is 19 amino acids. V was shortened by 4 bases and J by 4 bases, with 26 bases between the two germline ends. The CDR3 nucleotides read TGTGCCAGCAGTTGCCGTAGGTCAATAGGGCTAACCTCTTACAATGAGCAGTTCTTC. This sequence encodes CASSCRRSIGLTSYNEQFF.

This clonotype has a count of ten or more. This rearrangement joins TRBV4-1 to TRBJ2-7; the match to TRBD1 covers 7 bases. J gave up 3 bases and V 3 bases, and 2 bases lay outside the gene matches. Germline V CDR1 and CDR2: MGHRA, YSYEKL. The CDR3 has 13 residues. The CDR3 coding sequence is TGCGCCAGCAGCCAGGGACAGAACTACGAGCAGTACTTC. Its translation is CASSQGQNYEQYF.

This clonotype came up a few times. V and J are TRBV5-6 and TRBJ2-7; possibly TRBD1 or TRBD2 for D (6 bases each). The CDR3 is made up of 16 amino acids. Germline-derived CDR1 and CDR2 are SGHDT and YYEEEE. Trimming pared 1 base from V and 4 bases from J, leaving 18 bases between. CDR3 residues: CASSLPGAGVTYEQYF. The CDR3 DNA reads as TGTGCCAGCAGCTTGCCGGGGGCAGGGGTCACTTACGAGCAGTACTTC.

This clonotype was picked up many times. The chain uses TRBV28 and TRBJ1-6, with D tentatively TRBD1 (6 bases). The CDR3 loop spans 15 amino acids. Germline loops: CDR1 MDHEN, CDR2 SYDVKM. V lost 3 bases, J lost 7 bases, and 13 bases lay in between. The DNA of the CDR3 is TGTGCCAGCAGTTTCCGGGGGGCGAGGAATTCACCCCTCCACTTT. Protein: CASSFRGARNSPLHF.

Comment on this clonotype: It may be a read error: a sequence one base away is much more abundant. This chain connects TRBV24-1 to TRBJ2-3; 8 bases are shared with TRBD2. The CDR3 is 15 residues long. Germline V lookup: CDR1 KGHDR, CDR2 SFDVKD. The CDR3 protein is CATRPGLVGTDAQYF. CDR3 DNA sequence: TGTGCCACCAGGCCGGGACTAGTCGGAACAGATGCGCAGTATTTT.

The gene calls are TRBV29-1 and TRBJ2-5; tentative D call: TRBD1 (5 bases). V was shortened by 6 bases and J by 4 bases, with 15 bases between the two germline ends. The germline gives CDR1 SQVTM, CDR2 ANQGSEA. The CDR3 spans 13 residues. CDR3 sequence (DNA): TGCAGCGTGGTACACAGGATTGGAGAGACCCAGTACTTC. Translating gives CSVVHRIGETQYF.

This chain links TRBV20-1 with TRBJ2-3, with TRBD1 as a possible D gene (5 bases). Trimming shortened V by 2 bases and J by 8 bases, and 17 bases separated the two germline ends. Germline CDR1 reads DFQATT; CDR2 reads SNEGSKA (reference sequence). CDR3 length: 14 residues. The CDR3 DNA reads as TGCAGTGCTAGATCCGAATCTAGGGGCGGTACGCAGTATTTT. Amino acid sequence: CSARSESRGGTQYF.

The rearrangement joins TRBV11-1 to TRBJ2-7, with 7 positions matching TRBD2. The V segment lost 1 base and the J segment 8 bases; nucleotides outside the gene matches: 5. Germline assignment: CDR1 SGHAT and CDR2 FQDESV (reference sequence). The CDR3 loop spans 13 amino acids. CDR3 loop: CASSLERGSKQYF. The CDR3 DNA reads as TGTGCCAGCAGCTTAGAGCGGGGATCGAAGCAGTACTTC.

Written as DNA, the CDR3 is TGTGCCACCTGTATTTCTGACGCCAATGAGCAGTTCTTC. Its protein product is CATCISDANEQFF. This sequence joins TRBV12-3 or TRBV12-4 and TRBJ2-1, with D hard to call. The V end lost 10 bases, the J end lost 6 bases, and 16 bases lay between the germline ends. The CDR3 loop spans 13 amino acids.

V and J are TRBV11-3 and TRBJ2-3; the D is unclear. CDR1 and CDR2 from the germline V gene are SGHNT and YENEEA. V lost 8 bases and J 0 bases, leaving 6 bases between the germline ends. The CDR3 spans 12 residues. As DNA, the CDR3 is TGTGCCAGCTTGCTTAGCACAGATACGCAGTATTTT. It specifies CASLLSTDTQYF.

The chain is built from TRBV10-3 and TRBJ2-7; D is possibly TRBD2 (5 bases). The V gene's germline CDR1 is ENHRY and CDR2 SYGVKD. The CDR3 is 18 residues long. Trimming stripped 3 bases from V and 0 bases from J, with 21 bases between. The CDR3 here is CAISDLLSRGLSSYEQYF. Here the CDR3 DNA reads TGTGCCATCAGTGACCTCCTCTCCCGGGGTCTCAGCTCCTACGAGCAGTACTTC.

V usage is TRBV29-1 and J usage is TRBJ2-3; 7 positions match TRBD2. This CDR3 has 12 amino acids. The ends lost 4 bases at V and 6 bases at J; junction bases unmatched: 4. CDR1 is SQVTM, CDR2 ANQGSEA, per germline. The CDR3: CSVGGREDTQYF. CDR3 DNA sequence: TGCAGCGTTGGTGGGAGGGAGGATACGCAGTATTTT.

The CDR3 coding sequence is TGTGCCAGCAGCCCCTTAGACACCCCAACTAATGAAAAACTGTTTTTT. Translated, it gives CASSPLDTPTNEKLFF. The chain combines TRBV7-9 with TRBJ1-4; D unresolved. This CDR3 has 16 amino acids. Germline lookup yields CDR1 SEHNR and CDR2 FQNEAQ (reference sequence). The V end lost 5 bases, the J end lost 0 bases, and 13 bases lay between the germline ends.

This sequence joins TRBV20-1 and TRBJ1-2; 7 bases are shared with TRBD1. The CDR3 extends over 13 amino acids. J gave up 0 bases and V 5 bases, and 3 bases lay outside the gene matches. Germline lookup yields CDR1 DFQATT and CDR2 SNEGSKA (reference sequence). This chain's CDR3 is CSAPGTANYGYTF. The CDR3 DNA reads TGCAGTGCTCCCGGGACAGCTAACTATGGCTACACCTTC.

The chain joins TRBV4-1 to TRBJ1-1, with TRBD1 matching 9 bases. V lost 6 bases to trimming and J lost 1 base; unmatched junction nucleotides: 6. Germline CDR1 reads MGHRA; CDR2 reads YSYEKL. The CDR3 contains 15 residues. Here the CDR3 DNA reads TGCGCCAGCAGTGGGCAGGGACAGGGGAACACTGAAGCTTTCTTT. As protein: CASSGQGQGNTEAFF.

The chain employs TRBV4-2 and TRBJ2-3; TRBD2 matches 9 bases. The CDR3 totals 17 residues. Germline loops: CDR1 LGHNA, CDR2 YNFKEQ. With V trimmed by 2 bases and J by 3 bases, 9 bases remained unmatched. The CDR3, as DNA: TGTGCCAGCAGCCAAACAACTAGCGGGCCGAGTACAGATACGCAGTATTTT. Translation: CASSQTTSGPSTDTQYF.

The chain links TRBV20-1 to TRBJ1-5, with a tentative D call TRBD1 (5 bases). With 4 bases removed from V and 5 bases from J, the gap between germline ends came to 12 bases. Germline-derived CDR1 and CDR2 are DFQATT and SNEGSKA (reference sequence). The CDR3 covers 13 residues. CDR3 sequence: CSANNGGDQPQHF. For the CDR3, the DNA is TGCAGTGCTAACAACGGGGGGGATCAGCCCCAGCATTTT.

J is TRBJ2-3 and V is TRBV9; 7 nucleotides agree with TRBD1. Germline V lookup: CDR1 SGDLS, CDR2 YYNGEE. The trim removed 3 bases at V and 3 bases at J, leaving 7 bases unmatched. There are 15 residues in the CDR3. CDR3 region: CASSAWDSVTDTQYF. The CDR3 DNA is TGTGCCAGCAGCGCCTGGGACAGCGTAACAGATACGCAGTATTTT.

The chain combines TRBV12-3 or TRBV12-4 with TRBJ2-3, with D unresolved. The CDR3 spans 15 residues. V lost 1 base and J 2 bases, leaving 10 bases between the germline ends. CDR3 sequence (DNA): TGTGCCAGCAGTTTAGTACACCCCTTCACAGATACGCAGTATTTT. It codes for CASSLVHPFTDTQYF.

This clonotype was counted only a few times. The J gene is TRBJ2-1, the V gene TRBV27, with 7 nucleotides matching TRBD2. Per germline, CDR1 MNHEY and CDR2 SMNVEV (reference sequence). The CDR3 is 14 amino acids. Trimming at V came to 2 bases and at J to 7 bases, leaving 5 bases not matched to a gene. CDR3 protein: CASSLTDGRNEQFF. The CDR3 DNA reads TGTGCCAGCAGTTTAACTGACGGGAGGAATGAGCAGTTCTTC.

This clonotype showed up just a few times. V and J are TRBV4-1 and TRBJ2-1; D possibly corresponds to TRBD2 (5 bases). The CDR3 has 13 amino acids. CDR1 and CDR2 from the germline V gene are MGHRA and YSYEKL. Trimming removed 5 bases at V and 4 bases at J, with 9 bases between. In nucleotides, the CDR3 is TGCGCCAGCAGCACTAGTGCTTACAATGAGCAGTTCTTC. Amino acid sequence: CASSTSAYNEQFF.

CDR3 protein: CSALQGARGTQYF. The CDR3 DNA follows: TGCAGTGCCCTACAGGGGGCGCGCGGGACCCAGTACTTC. This sequence joins TRBV20-1 and TRBJ2-5, with 9 bases fitting TRBD1. Trimming took 6 bases from V and 7 from J; bases not matched to a gene: 9. The CDR3 is 13 residues long. Germline CDR1 DFQATT, CDR2 SNEGSKA (reference sequence).

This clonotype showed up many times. Here the CDR3 DNA reads TGCAGTGCTAGAGATCCCGGGACAGGGGGTTTCTATGGCTACACCTTC. Amino acids: CSARDPGTGGFYGYTF. The genes are TRBV20-1 and TRBJ1-2; 11 positions agree with TRBD1. CDR3 length: 16 residues. The germline CDR1 and CDR2 sequences are DFQATT and SNEGSKA (reference sequence). The ends lost 0 bases at V and 4 bases at J; junction bases unmatched: 7.

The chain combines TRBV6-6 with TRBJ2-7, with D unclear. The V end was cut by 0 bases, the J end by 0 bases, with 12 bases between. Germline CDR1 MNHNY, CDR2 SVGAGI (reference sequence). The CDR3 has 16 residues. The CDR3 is CASSYSRQESSYEQYF. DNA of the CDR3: TGTGCCAGCAGTTACTCGAGGCAGGAGAGCTCCTACGAGCAGTACTTC.